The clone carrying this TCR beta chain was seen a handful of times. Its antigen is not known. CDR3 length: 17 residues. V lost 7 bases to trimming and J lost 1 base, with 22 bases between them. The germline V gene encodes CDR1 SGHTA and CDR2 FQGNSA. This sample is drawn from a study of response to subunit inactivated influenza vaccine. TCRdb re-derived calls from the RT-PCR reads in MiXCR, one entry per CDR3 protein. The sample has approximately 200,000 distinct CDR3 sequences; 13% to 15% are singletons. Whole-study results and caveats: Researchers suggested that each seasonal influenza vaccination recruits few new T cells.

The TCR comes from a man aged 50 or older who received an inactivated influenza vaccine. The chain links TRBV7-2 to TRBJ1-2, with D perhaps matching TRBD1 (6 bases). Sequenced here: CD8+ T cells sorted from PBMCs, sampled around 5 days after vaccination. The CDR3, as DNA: TGTGCCAGCATGGGGGAGGATAAGAGGGGGATTAACTATGGCTACACCTTC. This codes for CASMGEDKRGINYGYTF. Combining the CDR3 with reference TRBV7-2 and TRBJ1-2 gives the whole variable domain GAGVSQSPSNKVTEKGKDVELRCDPISGHTALYWYRQSLGQGLEFLIYFQGNSAPDKSGLPSDRFSAERTGGSVSTLTIQRTQQEDSAVYLCASMGEDKRGINYGYTFGSGTRLTVV.